This is a list of T cell receptor beta chains from one sample in a study of OX40 agonist ivuxolimab in advanced cancers. Generated by immunoSEQ multiplex PCR, the TCRdb table keeps only in-frame clones and is missing some. The top ten hold 0.4% to 0.5% of the sample, which has 55,000 to 90,000 clones, 82% seen once. This specimen consisted of CD4+ or CD8+ T cells sorted from blood, obtained in a trial of the OX40 agonist ivuxolimab. These receptors were taken from an adult with an advanced solid tumor such as melanoma, head and neck, liver or kidney cancer. Each CDR3 is given with its conserved first and last residue. A D gene is named only where the DNA matches it firmly. Clone size is given for some rows only: seen once, a few or many times, or a class if the clone is expanded.

V gene	J gene	D gene	clone size	CDR3 protein	CDR3 DNA
TRBV30	TRBJ2-1	.	.	CAWSPTKSSYNEQFF	TGTGCCTGGAGTCCAACTAAGTCCTCCTACAATGAGCAGTTCTTC
TRBV5-6	TRBJ1-1	.	.	CASNPTGNTEAFF	TGTGCCAGCAACCCGACAGGGAACACTGAAGCTTTCTTT
TRBV6-1	TRBJ1-2	TRBD1	.	CASTGGYGYTF	TGTGCCAGTACAGGGGGCTATGGCTACACCTTC
TRBV10-3	TRBJ2-3	.	.	CAISRAWGGTDTQYF	TGTGCCATCAGTAGGGCGTGGGGGGGCACAGATACGCAGTATTTT
TRBV29-1	TRBJ1-5	TRBD1	.	CSVKGQVDQPQHF	TGCAGCGTTAAAGGACAGGTAGATCAGCCCCAGCATTTT
TRBV11-2	TRBJ1-3	.	.	CASSLELSSGNTIYF	TGTGCCAGCAGCTTAGAACTGAGCTCTGGAAACACCATATATTTT
TRBV19	TRBJ2-7	TRBD2	.	CASSTQAGGRHEQYF	TGTGCCAGTAGTACCCAAGCGGGAGGTCGTCACGAGCAGTACTTC
TRBV19	TRBJ1-1	.	.	CASSIITGTEAFF	TGTGCCAGTAGTATAATAACCGGGACAGAAGCTTTCTTT
TRBV7-2	TRBJ1-5	.	.	CASSLRQGLNQPQHF	TGTGCCAGCAGCTTACGGCAGGGACTCAATCAGCCCCAGCATTTT
TRBV5-5	TRBJ1-1	.	.	CASSLRTDNTKAFF	TGTGCCAGCAGCTTGCGGACAGATAACACTAAAGCTTTCTTT
TRBV6-1	TRBJ2-3	.	.	CSCGLRTTDTQYF	TGTTCCTGTGGCCTTCGAACCACAGATACGCAGTATTTT
TRBV19	TRBJ2-3	TRBD2	.	CASTRIAGGPTDTQYF	TGTGCCAGTACTAGAATAGCGGGGGGGCCGACAGATACGCAGTATTTT
TRBV6-6	TRBJ1-1	.	.	CASSGGTEAFF	TGTGCCAGCAGTGGGGGCACTGAAGCTTTCTTT
TRBV18	TRBJ1-6	TRBD1	.	CASSPPAGGRGNSPLHF	TGTGCCAGCTCACCACCGGCAGGGGGCAGAGGTAATTCACCCCTCCACTTT
TRBV30	TRBJ1-3	TRBD1	.	CAWEGGQYSGNTIYF	TGTGCCTGGGAAGGGGGCCAGTACTCTGGAAACACCATATATTTT
TRBV7-2	TRBJ1-2	TRBD1	.	CASSSTFDRVFMDGYTF	TGTGCCAGCAGCTCAACTTTCGACAGGGTCTTTATGGATGGCTACACCTTC
TRBV10-3	TRBJ1-2	.	.	CAAHGATRSYYGYTF	TGTGCCGCCCACGGGGCAACCCGAAGCTACTATGGCTACACCTTC
TRBV9	TRBJ2-3	TRBD2	.	CASSVGPRLAGGNTDTQYF	TGTGCCAGCAGCGTAGGCCCAAGACTAGCGGGAGGAAACACAGATACGCAGTATTTT
TRBV29-1	TRBJ2-3	TRBD1	.	CSVGNRGRPDTQYF	TGCAGCGTTGGAAACAGGGGGCGCCCAGATACGCAGTATTTT
TRBV7-8	TRBJ2-3	.	few	CASSLGRRPTDTQYF	TGTGCCAGCAGCTTAGGGAGGCGGCCCACAGATACGCAGTATTTT
TRBV28	TRBJ1-6	.	.	CASSPGGLNSPLHF	TGTGCCAGCAGCCCTGGAGGGCTTAATTCACCCCTCCACTTT
TRBV27	TRBJ1-3	.	.	CASSPLGASSGNTIYF	TGTGCCAGCAGTCCCCTGGGAGCGAGCTCTGGAAACACCATATATTTT
TRBV7-9	TRBJ2-5	TRBD1	.	CASDRGLGETQYF	TGTGCCAGCGACAGGGGGCTAGGGGAGACCCAGTACTTC
TRBV6-5	TRBJ1-6	TRBD1	.	CASSYSDRRVFLF	TGTGCCAGCAGTTACTCGGACAGGAGGGTATTCCTTTTT
TRBV5-1	TRBJ2-1	.	.	CASRLQVSYNEQFF	TGCGCCAGCAGACTGCAGGTCTCCTACAATGAGCAGTTCTTC
TRBV2	TRBJ1-2	.	once	CASSEVDRPQLYGYTF	TGTGCCAGCAGTGAAGTCGACAGGCCTCAACTCTATGGCTACACCTTC
TRBV5-1	TRBJ1-3	TRBD1	.	CASSLALTGGGGNTIYF	TGCGCCAGCAGCTTGGCCCTGACAGGGGGGGGCGGAAACACCATATATTTT
TRBV7-9	TRBJ2-7	.	.	CASSPTGSHYEQYF	TGTGCCAGCAGCCCGACAGGATCTCACTACGAGCAGTACTTC
TRBV30	TRBJ1-3	.	.	CAWSPLGSTIYF	TGTGCCTGGAGTCCTCTTGGAAGCACCATATATTTT
TRBV7-9	TRBJ1-1	.	.	CASSLRYDYTEAFF	TGTGCCAGCAGCTTGAGGTACGACTACACTGAAGCTTTCTTT
TRBV7-9	TRBJ2-5	TRBD2	.	CASSSRLSGRWQETQYF	TGTGCCAGCAGCAGCAGGCTTAGCGGGAGGTGGCAAGAGACCCAGTACTTC
TRBV7-9	TRBJ1-1	.	.	CATRQENTEAFF	TGTGCCACACGACAGGAGAACACTGAAGCTTTCTTT
TRBV2	TRBJ1-1	.	.	CASSRTVNTEAFF	TGTGCCAGCAGTAGAACAGTGAACACTGAAGCTTTCTTT
TRBV5-4	TRBJ1-3	TRBD1	.	CASSAVRTGGVGNTIYF	TGTGCCAGCAGCGCTGTAAGGACAGGGGGCGTGGGAAACACCATATATTTT
TRBV9	TRBJ2-1	TRBD2	.	CASSPGGANEQFF	TGTGCCAGCAGCCCCGGGGGGGCCAATGAGCAGTTCTTC
TRBV2	TRBJ2-1	.	once	CASSSTSYNEQFF	TGTGCCAGCAGTTCTACTAGCTACAATGAGCAGTTCTTC
TRBV19	TRBJ1-5	TRBD1	.	CASSWTGVSRGNQPQHF	TGTGCCAGTAGTTGGACAGGGGTCTCTAGGGGCAATCAGCCCCAGCATTTT
TRBV28	TRBJ2-6	TRBD1	.	CASSLTGSGANVLTF	TGTGCCAGCAGTTTGACAGGGTCTGGGGCCAACGTCCTGACTTTC
TRBV6-5	TRBJ1-2	.	.	CASLGTTYGYTF	TGTGCCAGCTTGGGGACAACCTATGGCTACACCTTC
TRBV29-1	TRBJ1-1	.	.	CSVETQTTEAFF	TGCAGCGTTGAGACCCAGACGACTGAAGCTTTCTTT
TRBV28	TRBJ1-2	TRBD1	.	CASRGQGAYGYTF	TGTGCCAGCAGGGGACAGGGGGCCTATGGCTACACCTTC
TRBV11-2	TRBJ2-1	TRBD2	.	CASSLQAGGYNEQFF	TGTGCCAGCAGCTTGCAAGCGGGGGGCTACAATGAGCAGTTCTTC
TRBV9	TRBJ2-5	TRBD1	.	CASSVALTGTETQYF	TGTGCCAGCAGCGTAGCTTTGACAGGGACAGAGACCCAGTACTTC
TRBV19	TRBJ2-6	TRBD1	.	CASSIGTVSGANVLTF	TGTGCCAGTAGTATTGGGACAGTCTCTGGGGCCAACGTCCTGACTTTC
TRBV6-1	TRBJ1-1	.	.	CASSGYSAEAFF	TGTGCCAGCAGTGGGTATAGCGCTGAAGCTTTCTTT
TRBV19	TRBJ1-5	.	few	CASSIRLLNQPQHF	TGTGCCAGTAGTATAAGGCTGCTCAATCAGCCCCAGCATTTT
TRBV13	TRBJ1-6	.	.	CASSLDGSPLHF	TGTGCCAGCAGCTTAGATGGTTCACCCCTCCACTTT
TRBV9	TRBJ2-2	TRBD2	.	CASSVDLAGPNTGELFF	TGTGCCAGCAGCGTAGACCTAGCGGGCCCTAACACCGGGGAGCTGTTTTTT
TRBV4-1	TRBJ2-1	.	.	CASSQPSQLSSYNEQFF	TGCGCCAGCAGCCAACCCTCACAGCTCAGCTCCTACAATGAGCAGTTCTTC
TRBV7-2	TRBJ2-3	TRBD2	.	CASSPVRLAGGLGTDTQYF	TGTGCCAGCAGCCCCGTTCGGCTAGCGGGAGGGCTGGGCACAGATACGCAGTATTTT
TRBV5-4	TRBJ2-2	TRBD1	.	CASSWDSYTGELFF	TGTGCCAGCAGCTGGGACAGTTACACCGGGGAGCTGTTTTTT
TRBV5-1	TRBJ1-2	.	.	CASRPSDANYGYTF	TGCGCCAGCAGGCCATCGGATGCTAACTATGGCTACACCTTC